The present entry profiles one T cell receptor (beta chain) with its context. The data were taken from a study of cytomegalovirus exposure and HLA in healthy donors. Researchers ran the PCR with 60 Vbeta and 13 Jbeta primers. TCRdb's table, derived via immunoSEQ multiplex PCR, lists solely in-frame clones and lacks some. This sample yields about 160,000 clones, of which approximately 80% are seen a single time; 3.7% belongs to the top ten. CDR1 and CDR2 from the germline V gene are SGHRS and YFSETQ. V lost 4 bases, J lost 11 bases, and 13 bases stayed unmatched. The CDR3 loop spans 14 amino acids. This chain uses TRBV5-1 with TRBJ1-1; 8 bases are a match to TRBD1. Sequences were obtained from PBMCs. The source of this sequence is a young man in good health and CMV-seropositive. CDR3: CASSSKSGGPMAFF. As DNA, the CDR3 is TGCGCCAGCAGCAGTAAATCAGGGGGCCCGATGGCTTTCTTT.